One and the same sample provided the 32 T cell receptor beta chains below, sequenced in a study of CD8+ T cells in alopecia areata (dated by TCRdb to between 2017 and 2018). Library construction relied on the immunoSEQ multiplex PCR assay. To provide template for TCR sequencing, every sample had RNA extracted and reverse transcribed into cDNA. In its TCRdb copy, this immuneACCESS table keeps in-frame sequences only and misses some clones. Where compared with another copy, unresolved V genes explain less than half of these, and the others have no known cause. Recorded for this sample are roughly 190,000 clones; about three fifths of them occurred a single time. Around 0.69% of the sample comes from the top ten. Interpreted using the paper, the time point label stands for: less than five weeks on oral tofacitinib. Sample treatment or condition, as interpreted from the label and publication: oral pan-JAK inhibitor, 5-10 mg twice daily.

The specimen comprised CD4+ T cells sorted from blood, sampled at week 4, from a patient treated with tofacitinib. The source of these receptors is a human donor with alopecia areata.

The rearrangement joins TRBV29-1 to TRBJ2-1; no firm D call. Germline CDR1 is SQVTM and CDR2 is ANQGSEA. The CDR3 covers 14 residues. V lost 5 bases and J 6 bases, leaving 17 bases between the germline ends. CDR3 coding DNA: TGCAGCGTTCAGCAGTCTCTGCCCTCCAATGAGCAGTTCTTC. It translates to CSVQQSLPSNEQFF.

The chain combines TRBV7-2 with TRBJ1-2, with D possibly matching TRBD1 (6 bases). This CDR3 is built from 14 residues. Per germline, CDR1 SGHTA and CDR2 FQGNSA. Trimming shortened V by 8 bases and J by 3 bases, and 16 bases separated the two germline ends. The CDR3 reads CASVKGGYDYGYTF. CDR3 in DNA: TGTGCCAGCGTAAAGGGGGGGTACGACTATGGCTACACCTTC.

This clone has just a few counts. The J gene is TRBJ1-5, the V gene TRBV29-1; D is ambiguous. V was pared by 7 bases and J by 0 bases, with 10 bases between. Germline V gene sequence: CDR1 SQVTM, CDR2 ANQGSEA. This CDR3 comprises 13 residues. The CDR3 protein is CSAETDSNQPQHF. In DNA, the CDR3 is TGCAGCGCTGAGACTGATAGCAATCAGCCCCAGCATTTT.

This rearrangement joins TRBV29-1 to TRBJ2-4; D perhaps matches TRBD1 (5 bases). The CDR3 covers 14 residues. Germline V lookup: CDR1 SQVTM, CDR2 ANQGSEA. Trimming took 4 bases from V and 0 from J, leaving 10 bases between them. CDR3 region: CSVGGKLAKNIQYF. CDR3 nucleotides: TGCAGCGTTGGGGGCAAATTAGCCAAAAACATTCAGTACTTC.

The J gene is TRBJ2-7, the V gene TRBV29-1, with 7 nucleotides matching TRBD1. This CDR3 contains 12 residues. The germline CDR1 and CDR2 sequences are SQVTM and ANQGSEA. CDR3 DNA: TGCAGTGCAGGACAGGACTCCTACGAGCAGTACTTC. It translates to CSAGQDSYEQYF.

The genes are TRBV29-1 and TRBJ2-6; D is uncertain. V was pared by 4 bases and J by 0 bases, with 13 bases between. Germline loops: CDR1 SQVTM, CDR2 ANQGSEA. This CDR3 region has 16 residues. CDR3 region: CSVGRTGVSGANVLTF. In nucleotides, the CDR3 is TGCAGCGTTGGTCGTACGGGTGTCTCTGGGGCCAACGTCCTGACTTTC.

The CDR3 coding sequence is TGCGCCAGCAGCCTACAGGGGACGAGGGGCTATGGCTACACCTTC. Protein: CASSLQGTRGYGYTF. The chain joins TRBV5-1 to TRBJ1-2; TRBD1 agrees at 7 bases. The V segment lost 4 bases and the J segment 4 bases; nucleotides outside the gene matches: 10. CDR1 and CDR2 (germline): SGHRS, YFSETQ. The CDR3 covers 15 residues.

The gene calls are TRBV29-1 and TRBJ2-3, with D unresolved. V was clipped by 7 bases and J by 4 bases, with 27 bases between them. The CDR3 is 17 amino acids. The germline gives CDR1 SQVTM, CDR2 ANQGSEA. CDR3 protein: CSGDKASGRFGADTQYF. The CDR3 DNA is TGCAGCGGTGATAAGGCGAGTGGACGGTTTGGGGCAGATACGCAGTATTTT.

V usage is TRBV29-1 and J usage is TRBJ2-1, with TRBD1 matching over 11 bases. The V gene end was trimmed by 6 bases and the J gene end by 1 base; junction bases not matched to a gene: 5. CDR3 length: 15 amino acids. Germline-derived CDR1 and CDR2 are SQVTM and ANQGSEA. The CDR3 spells CSVHGQGASYNEQFF. In nucleotides, the CDR3 is TGCAGCGTCCATGGACAGGGGGCTTCCTACAATGAGCAGTTCTTC.

The chain employs TRBV30 and TRBJ1-1; possible D gene TRBD1, 6 bases. The CDR3 totals 14 residues. Germline V CDR1 and CDR2: GTSNPN, SVGIG (reference sequence). Deletions cut 2 bases from V and 5 bases from J, with 15 bases between. The CDR3 sequence is CAWSTLTGRTEAFF. DNA of the CDR3: TGTGCCTGGAGTACTCTAACAGGGCGGACTGAAGCTTTCTTT.

The rearrangement uses TRBV29-1 and TRBJ2-5; TRBD2 aligns across 10 bases. Per germline, CDR1 SQVTM and CDR2 ANQGSEA. This CDR3 region has 13 residues. V dropped 8 bases and J dropped 5; count of bases not matched to a gene: 8. Here the CDR3 DNA reads TGCAGCCCACAGGATAGCGGGAGGGAGACCCAGTACTTC. It codes for CSPQDSGRETQYF.

The chain combines TRBV9 with TRBJ2-1, with TRBD2 identical over 11 bases. Germline loops: CDR1 SGDLS, CDR2 YYNGEE. The CDR3 is 16 residues long. The ends lost 0 bases at V and 5 bases at J; junction bases unmatched: 4. The CDR3 loop reads CASSVGLAGGHNEQFF. In DNA, the CDR3 is TGTGCCAGCAGCGTAGGGCTAGCGGGAGGCCACAATGAGCAGTTCTTC.

The chain carries TRBV25-1 and TRBJ2-3; 8 bases agree with TRBD1. The germline CDR1 and CDR2 sequences are MGHDK and SYGVNS. V shed 2 bases, J shed 1 base, and the junction held 2 bases outside the gene matches. The CDR3 spans 15 residues. The CDR3 DNA follows: TGTGCCAGCAGTGAAGGGGGACAGGGCACAGATACGCAGTATTTT. It specifies CASSEGGQGTDTQYF.

The chain carries TRBV29-1 and TRBJ2-7; TRBD1 might be the D (5 bases). Trimming took 4 bases from V and 4 from J, leaving 14 bases between them. The CDR3 is made up of 13 amino acids. Germline values: CDR1 SQVTM, CDR2 ANQGSEA. DNA for the CDR3: TGCAGCGTTGGTCAGCAGGGAAAGTACGAGCAGTACTTC. The encoded protein is CSVGQQGKYEQYF.

V and J are TRBV30 and TRBJ2-2; no reliable D call. V shed 0 bases and J shed 6 bases, with 8 bases lying between them. In germline, CDR1 is GTSNPN, CDR2 SVGIG (reference sequence). The CDR3 contains 13 residues. CDR3 loop: CAWSVARSGELFF. The DNA of the CDR3 is TGTGCCTGGAGTGTAGCGAGGTCCGGGGAGCTGTTTTTT.

V and J are TRBV4-3 and TRBJ1-4; 9 bases are shared with TRBD1. J was trimmed by 4 bases and V by 2 bases; bases with no gene match: 5. Germline CDR1 LGHNA, CDR2 YSLEER. There are 16 residues in the CDR3. The CDR3 is CASSQRDRVLNEKLFF. The CDR3 coding sequence is TGCGCCAGCAGCCAAAGGGACAGGGTCCTTAATGAAAAACTGTTTTTT.

V usage is TRBV29-1 and J usage is TRBJ2-5; D uncertain. Germline V CDR1 and CDR2: SQVTM, ANQGSEA. The CDR3 is 14 residues long. The germline V and J ends were trimmed by 4 bases and 11 bases, with 23 bases remaining between them. DNA of the CDR3: TGCAGCGTTGGACACCGGGTCGCGCCTCTGGAGCAGTACTTC. Its protein product is CSVGHRVAPLEQYF. Full variable domain (rest looked up from reference TRBV29-1 and TRBJ2-5): SAVISQKPSRDICQRGTSLTIQCQVDSQVTMMFWYRQQPGQSLTLIATANQGSEATYESGFVIDKFPISRPNLTFSTLTVSNMSPEDSSIYLCSVGHRVAPLEQYFGPGTRLLVL.

The chain uses TRBV7-9 and TRBJ2-3; no reliable D call. Germline-derived CDR1 and CDR2 are SEHNR and FQNEAQ (reference sequence). V lost 5 bases to trimming and J lost 1 base, with 13 bases between them. The CDR3 is 15 amino acids. The CDR3 region is CASSLWTDRTDTQYF. The DNA of the CDR3 is TGTGCCAGCAGCCTATGGACGGATCGCACAGATACGCAGTATTTT.

The chain joins TRBV5-6 to TRBJ1-1, with D maybe TRBD1 (6 bases). The CDR3 has 14 residues. The V end was cut by 1 base, the J end by 0 bases, with 7 bases between. CDR1 is SGHDT, CDR2 YYEEEE, per germline. The CDR3: CASSLRGVNTEAFF. CDR3 sequence (DNA): TGTGCCAGCAGCTTGAGGGGGGTGAACACTGAAGCTTTCTTT.

In this sample, this clone turned up a few times. The chain employs TRBV19 and TRBJ2-3; 7 nucleotides match TRBD2. The length of the CDR3 is 15 residues. J gave up 13 bases and V 2 bases, and 15 bases lay outside the gene matches. Germline V gives CDR1 LNHDA, CDR2 SQIVND (reference sequence). CDR3 in amino acids: CASSILAGEFYSEYF. CDR3 sequence (DNA): TGTGCCAGTAGTATACTCGCGGGAGAGTTTTATAGCGAGTATTTT.

This chain connects TRBV28 to TRBJ2-3; 11 bases align to TRBD2. J lost 5 bases, V lost 6 bases, and 16 bases had no gene match. CDR3 size: 18 residues. CDR1 and CDR2 (germline): MDHEN, SYDVKM. CDR3 DNA sequence: TGTGCCAGCAGAGGACTAGCGGGCGGGATCCCTTCGGGAGATACGCAGTATTTT. Translation gives CASRGLAGGIPSGDTQYF.

The rearrangement uses TRBV15 and TRBJ1-2, with no clear D. The CDR3 has 14 amino acids. CDR1 is LNHNV and CDR2 is YYDKDF in the germline V gene (reference sequence). V was shortened by 3 bases and J by 6 bases, with 14 bases between the two germline ends. CDR3 nucleotides: TGTGCCACCAGCAGGGAAGGGAAGCCCGATGGCTACACCTTC. The encoded protein is CATSREGKPDGYTF.

The chain has TRBV28 and TRBJ1-2, with D perhaps matching TRBD1 (6 bases). The germline CDR1 and CDR2 sequences are MDHEN and SYDVKM. The CDR3 is 15 amino acids. Trimming cost V 2 bases and J 5 bases, with 15 bases left between them. The CDR3 loop reads CASSLPLGRGYGYTF. Here the CDR3 DNA reads TGTGCCAGCAGTTTACCCCTGGGGAGGGGGTATGGCTACACCTTC.

This clone was found once. The genes are TRBV6-4 and TRBJ2-3, with 7 nucleotides matching TRBD1. The V segment lost 6 bases and the J segment 8 bases; nucleotides outside the gene matches: 11. The CDR3 spans 14 residues. Per the germline V gene, CDR1 is MRHNA and CDR2 is SNTAGT. CDR3 region: CASRPRQGMSTQYF. The CDR3 DNA is TGTGCCAGCAGACCGAGACAGGGCATGAGTACGCAGTATTTT.

Written as DNA, the CDR3 is TGCAGCCTACGCAGGGGGATTGGGACTGAAGCTTTCTTT. It is translated as CSLRRGIGTEAFF. The chain couples TRBV29-1 to TRBJ1-1; 7 nucleotides align to TRBD1. This CDR3 region has 13 residues. Trimming cost V 8 bases and J 5 bases; bases outside gene matches: 11. Per the germline V gene, CDR1 is SQVTM and CDR2 is ANQGSEA.

This clone has more than one count but fewer than ten. This chain uses TRBV7-3 with TRBJ2-5, with D hard to call. The CDR3 totals 13 residues. CDR1 and CDR2 from the germline V gene are SGHTA and FQGTGA. Trimming cost V 5 bases and J 3 bases, with 10 bases left between them. Here the CDR3 reads CASSKGAKETQYF. CDR3 coding DNA: TGTGCCAGCAGCAAAGGAGCTAAAGAGACCCAGTACTTC.

This sequence joins TRBV7-2 and TRBJ1-1, with D perhaps TRBD1 (5 bases). Per germline, CDR1 SGHTA and CDR2 FQGNSA. This CDR3 comprises 14 residues. V shed 5 bases and J shed 5 bases, with 15 bases lying between them. DNA of the CDR3: TGTGCCAGCAGCCCGGACGGGGGAGGGACTGAAGCTTTCTTT. Encoded protein: CASSPDGGGTEAFF.

The chain links TRBV25-1 to TRBJ1-1; D unresolved. Germline CDR1 MGHDK, CDR2 SYGVNS. V lost 6 bases and J 6 bases, leaving 14 bases between the germline ends. This CDR3 spans 13 amino acids. The DNA of the CDR3 is TGTGCCAGCAGAATAACCGAGGTGGCTGAAGCTTTCTTT. Encoded protein: CASRITEVAEAFF.

This clone occurred a few times. This chain joins TRBV29-1 and TRBJ2-2, with 12 bases matching TRBD2. Germline loops: CDR1 SQVTM, CDR2 ANQGSEA. V gave up 3 bases and J gave up 6 bases; unmatched junction bases: 5. The CDR3 runs 15 residues. The CDR3 region has the DNA TGCAGCGTTGAGCTAGCGGGAGGGGTGGCCGGGGAGCTGTTTTTT. Its translation: CSVELAGGVAGELFF.

This chain connects TRBV25-1 to TRBJ2-1, with 9 bases that match TRBD2. V shed 7 bases, J shed 9 bases, and the junction held 13 bases outside the gene matches. Germline V gives CDR1 MGHDK, CDR2 SYGVNS. The CDR3 has 15 amino acids. CDR3 DNA: TGTGCCAGCAATCCGGGCGGGAGGGCCGGTCTTGAGCAGTTCTTC. The encoded protein is CASNPGGRAGLEQFF.

The V and J genes are TRBV4-1 and TRBJ2-7, with D tentatively TRBD2 (7 bases). V lost 3 bases and J 0 bases, leaving 12 bases between the germline ends. This CDR3 spans 15 amino acids. The germline CDR1 and CDR2 sequences are MGHRA and YSYEKL. CDR3 sequence: CASSHGGAGSYEQYF. As DNA, the CDR3 is TGCGCCAGCAGCCATGGGGGGGCAGGCTCCTACGAGCAGTACTTC.

The chain uses TRBV2 and TRBJ2-4; D is uncertain. Germline CDR1 SNHLY, CDR2 FYNNEI. Trimming pared 11 bases from V and 0 bases from J, leaving 11 bases between. This CDR3 is 13 amino acids long. The CDR3 region has the DNA TGTGCCGGCTCGACGTTAGCCAAAAACATTCAGTACTTC. This sequence encodes CAGSTLAKNIQYF.